What follows is one T cell receptor beta chain and its context. These data belong to a study of blood T cell repertoires in COVID-19. Some clones are missing from TCRdb's copy, which holds only in-frame ones; the method was immunoSEQ multiplex PCR. The profile covers hundreds of thousands of clones, with 88% appearing a single time and under 2.5% taken by the ten largest. The sequence derives from a woman in her sixties or seventies in a cohort exposed to, infected with or recovered from COVID-19 (not recorded which). What was sequenced was PBMCs or T cells enriched from blood (not recorded which).

CDR3 protein: CASSDTPFNSPLHF. The CDR3 coding sequence is TGTGCCAGCAGTGACACTCCTTTTAATTCACCCCTCCACTTT. The V gene is TRBV6-1, the J gene TRBJ1-6; D not resolved. Between the trimmed V and J ends, which lost 3 bases and 6 bases, there was a span of 9 bases. Germline CDR1 reads MNHNS; CDR2 reads SASEGT. This CDR3 has 14 residues.